This record concerns one T cell receptor (beta chain) sequence. As yet, its antigen is unknown. The germline V gene has CDR1 SEHNR and CDR2 FQNEAQ (reference sequence). The V end lost 5 bases, the J end lost 0 bases, and 16 bases lay between the germline ends. The CDR3 contains 16 residues. This table comes from immunoSEQ multiplex PCR, and its TCRdb copy is limited to in-frame clones, with some not included. The sample yields more than 45,000 clones, 80% to 90% seen once. The data were taken from a study of cytomegalovirus exposure and HLA in healthy donors. General study findings and limits: Rare TCR sequences dominated, though some public TCRs recurred in many donors. Three chains linked to CMV were shown in vitro to be specific for CMV antigens.

Sequenced material: PBMCs. The chain recombines TRBV7-9 with TRBJ1-2; a possible D gene is TRBD1 (6 bases). The sequence derives from a woman aged 18-30 years in good health and CMV-seronegative. The CDR3 sequence: CASSPRGGASNYGYTF. The CDR3, as DNA: TGTGCCAGCAGCCCTAGGGGGGGTGCCTCTAACTATGGCTACACCTTC.